The next 14 T cell receptor beta chains were all read from a single sample in a study of T cells after yellow fever vaccination. TCRdb reprocessed the 5' RACE reads with MiXCR, giving one entry per CDR3 protein. The table has fewer than 400,000 distinct CDR3 sequences, approximately 11% seen once. The starting material was CD4+ T cells sorted from PBMCs, obtained 45 days after the yellow fever booster vaccination. These receptors all come from a man in his late teens or twenties who received the YFV17D yellow fever vaccine.

The table lists this clonotype with a few counts. The V and J genes are TRBV11-2 and TRBJ1-4; a weak D match, TRBD1 (5 bases). From germline, CDR1 is SGHAT and CDR2 FQNNGV. The CDR3 runs to 14 residues. V lost 3 bases and J 8 bases, leaving 13 bases between the germline ends. The CDR3 coding sequence is TGTGCCAGCAGCTTGGCAGGGACTTGGGAAAAACTGTTTTTT. This codes for CASSLAGTWEKLFF.

This clonotype has more than one count but fewer than ten. CDR3 in DNA: TGCGCCAGCAGCTTGATCCCCGCAGGGGGCCGGACTGAAGCTTTCTTT. Protein product: CASSLIPAGGRTEAFF. The chain links TRBV5-1 to TRBJ1-1; 8 bases match TRBD1. The germline V gene has CDR1 SGHRS and CDR2 YFSETQ. The CDR3 runs 16 residues. V lost 1 base and J lost 5; bases outside the gene matches: 10.

This clonotype was picked up a small number of times. V usage is TRBV15 and J usage is TRBJ2-6; D unclear. This CDR3 comprises 15 residues. Trimming shortened V by 3 bases and J by 1 base, and 7 bases separated the two germline ends. Germline values: CDR1 LNHNV, CDR2 YYDKDF (reference sequence). The CDR3 nucleotides read TGTGCCACCAGCAGCCGGCTATCTGGGGCCAACGTCCTGACTTTC. Translated, it gives CATSSRLSGANVLTF.

The CDR3 spells CASRFADQPQHF. DNA of the CDR3: TGCGCCAGCAGGTTTGCGGATCAGCCCCAGCATTTT. The chain carries TRBV5-1 and TRBJ1-5; no clear D gene. V lost 5 bases, J lost 5 bases, and 8 bases lay in between. From germline, CDR1 is SGHRS and CDR2 YFSETQ. The CDR3 runs to 12 residues.

Only one count was recorded for this clonotype. The chain combines TRBV20-1 with TRBJ1-4, with 9 bases matching TRBD1. Germline V gene lookup returns CDR1 DFQATT and CDR2 SNEGSKA (reference sequence). This CDR3 is 18 amino acids long. Trimming removed 3 bases from V and 0 bases from J; junction bases left unmatched: 11. CDR3 nucleotides: TGCAGTGCTAGTGATAGAGGACAGGGGTTTGCAACTAATGAAAAACTGTTTTTT. Residues: CSASDRGQGFATNEKLFF.

This clonotype was seen more than once but under ten times. DNA for the CDR3: TGTGCCAGCAGCTTAGGGGGGGTGACTGGCTACACCTTC. This sequence encodes CASSLGGVTGYTF. V and J are TRBV7-3 and TRBJ1-2; perhaps TRBD1 as D (5 bases). This CDR3 has 13 amino acids. Trimming removed 2 bases at V and 7 bases at J, with 11 bases between. Germline assignment: CDR1 SGHTA and CDR2 FQGTGA.

This rearrangement joins TRBV5-6 to TRBJ1-6, with a weak D call TRBD1 (5 bases). The germline V and J ends were trimmed by 5 bases and 7 bases, with 16 bases remaining between them. The CDR3 has 15 amino acids. Germline V gives CDR1 SGHDT, CDR2 YYEEEE. The CDR3 nucleotides read TGTGCCAGCAGGATTAATCCCGGGGGAAATTCACCCCTCCACTTT. Protein: CASRINPGGNSPLHF.

The chain is built from TRBV5-1 and TRBJ2-7, with D hard to call. The V end lost 5 bases, the J end lost 1 base, and 7 bases lay between the germline ends. CDR1 and CDR2 from the germline V gene are SGHRS and YFSETQ. The CDR3 covers 12 residues. The CDR3 coding sequence is TGCGCCAGCAGGGAGCAATCCTACGAGCAGTACTTC. This translates into CASREQSYEQYF.

This clonotype was seen more than once but under ten times. The chain has TRBV14 and TRBJ2-1; D is unclear. Germline V gene data show CDR1 as SGHDN and CDR2 as FVKESK. V was shortened by 4 bases and J by 6 bases, with 13 bases between the two germline ends. This CDR3 spans 14 amino acids. The CDR3 nucleotides read TGTGCCAGCAGCCTATCACCAGACGGCAATGAGCAGTTCTTC. It specifies CASSLSPDGNEQFF.

The genes are TRBV27 and TRBJ2-4; 8 positions agree with TRBD2. Looked up from germline, CDR1 is MNHEY and CDR2 is SMNVEV (reference sequence). The CDR3 totals 14 residues. V was clipped by 1 base and J by 9 bases; unmatched bases: 5. The CDR3 region is CASSLLGGGSIQYF. DNA for the CDR3: TGTGCCAGCAGTTTATTAGGCGGGGGGAGCATTCAGTACTTC.

This clonotype has only a few counts. V gene TRBV4-1 combines with J gene TRBJ2-5, with 8 bases aligning to TRBD1. Per the germline V gene, CDR1 is MGHRA and CDR2 is YSYEKL. The V segment lost 2 bases and the J segment 5 bases; nucleotides outside the gene matches: 1. This CDR3 is 13 amino acids long. The DNA of the CDR3 is TGCGCCAGCAGCCAAACAGGGGGGGAGACCCAGTACTTC. Protein sequence: CASSQTGGETQYF.

This sequence joins TRBV7-8 and TRBJ2-7; no definite D call. The CDR3 extends over 13 amino acids. Trimming removed 5 bases at V and 4 bases at J, with 12 bases between. Germline V lookup: CDR1 SGHVS, CDR2 FQNEAQ. CDR3 in amino acids: CASSRSRMYEQYF. The DNA of the CDR3 is TGTGCCAGCAGCCGTTCGAGAATGTACGAGCAGTACTTC.

This clonotype was seen at least ten times. CDR3 nucleotides: TGCAGTGCTATCGACGGGCCCATAGCGAGCAATCAGCCCCAGCATTTT. It specifies CSAIDGPIASNQPQHF. The chain joins TRBV20-1 to TRBJ1-5; D gene unclear. The CDR3 consists of 16 residues. V dropped 4 bases and J dropped 1 base, with 17 bases sitting between them. Germline V gene data show CDR1 as DFQATT and CDR2 as SNEGSKA (reference sequence).

In this sample, this clonotype turned up a few times. This chain links TRBV7-2 with TRBJ1-6; 7 bases line up with TRBD1. The V gene end was trimmed by 6 bases and the J gene end by 5 bases; junction bases not matched to a gene: 7. This CDR3 contains 15 residues. Per germline, CDR1 SGHTA and CDR2 FQGNSA. The CDR3 spells CASRGPGQNNSPLHF. CDR3 nucleotide sequence: TGTGCCAGCAGAGGTCCGGGACAGAATAATTCACCCCTCCACTTT.